This T cell receptor beta chain stems from a study of Graves' ophthalmopathy and Graves' hyperthyroidism. This clonotype was seen just once. TCR beta CDR3 amplification used RNA transcripts. The workflow started with a first-round RT-PCR run with HTBI primers and then moved on to a second-round multiplex PCR. TCRdb re-called the multiplex PCR reads with MiXCR, one entry per CDR3 protein. Here the sample spans about 220,000 distinct CDR3 sequences, under 25% being singletons. The CDR3 has 15 amino acids. The ends were cut back, 4 bases at V and 3 bases at J, with 16 bases in the middle. The germline V gene has CDR1 SGHTA and CDR2 FQGNSA.

This receptor was taken from a woman between 50 and 59 years old with Graves' ophthalmopathy. This chain connects TRBV7-2 to TRBJ2-7; TRBD1 or TRBD2 may be the D gene (5 bases each). Sequenced material: peripheral blood. The CDR3 spells CASSSTGTLNYEQYF. The CDR3 region has the DNA TGTGCCAGCAGCTCGACCGGGACCCTCAACTACGAGCAGTACTTC. The full variable domain, rest sourced from reference TRBV7-2 and TRBJ2-7, is GAGVSQSPSNKVTEKGKDVELRCDPISGHTALYWYRQSLGQGLEFLIYFQGNSAPDKSGLPSDRFSAERTGGSVSTLTIQRTQQEDSAVYLCASSSTGTLNYEQYFGPGTRLTVT.